This TCR beta chain was observed in a study of shared clonotypes between healthy human individuals. Study-wide points: Depth was large, yet rarefaction showed that sorted-subset sequencing was incomplete. Larger richness was generally estimated for naive than memory subsets.

Clones were read by immunoSEQ multiplex PCR, and TCRdb kept only the in-frame ones, dropping some. The table has 2 million to 3 million clones, approximately 93% seen once; the top ten hold approximately 0.35%. V shed 4 bases and J shed 5 bases, with 14 bases lying between them. From germline, CDR1 is SQVTM and CDR2 ANQGSEA. The CDR3 is made up of 13 amino acids. Worth noting for this clone: Its antigen is undetermined.

J is TRBJ1-1 and V is TRBV29-1; D not resolved. The receptor's source is a man aged 18-30 years in good health. Some clones in this sample may be carry-over from other donors' samples. Material: naive CD4+ T cells from PBMCs. Subset noted: CD45RA+ positively selected. The CDR3 loop is CSVVRRGNTEAFF. CDR3 nucleotide sequence: TGCAGCGTTGTGCGTCGGGGAAATACTGAAGCTTTCTTT. Combining the CDR3 with reference TRBV29-1 and TRBJ1-1 gives the whole variable domain SAVISQKPSRDICQRGTSLTIQCQVDSQVTMMFWYRQQPGQSLTLIATANQGSEATYESGFVIDKFPISRPNLTFSTLTVSNMSPEDSSIYLCSVVRRGNTEAFFGQGTRLTVV.